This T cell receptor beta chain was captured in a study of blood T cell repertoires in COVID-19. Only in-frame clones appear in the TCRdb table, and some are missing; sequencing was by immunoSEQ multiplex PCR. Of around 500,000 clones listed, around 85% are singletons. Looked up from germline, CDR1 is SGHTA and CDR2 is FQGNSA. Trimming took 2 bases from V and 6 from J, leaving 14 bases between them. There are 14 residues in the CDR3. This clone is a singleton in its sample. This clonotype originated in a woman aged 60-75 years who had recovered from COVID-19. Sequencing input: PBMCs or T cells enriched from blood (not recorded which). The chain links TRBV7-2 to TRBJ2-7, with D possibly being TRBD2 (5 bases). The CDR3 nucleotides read TGTGCCAGCAGCTTAAGCGCGGGTTCGGGCGAGCAGTACTTC. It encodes CASSLSAGSGEQYF. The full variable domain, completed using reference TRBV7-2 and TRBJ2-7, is GAGVSQSPSNKVTEKGKDVELRCDPISGHTALYWYRQSLGQGLEFLIYFQGNSAPDKSGLPSDRFSAERTGGSVSTLTIQRTQQEDSAVYLCASSLSAGSGEQYFGPGTRLTVT.